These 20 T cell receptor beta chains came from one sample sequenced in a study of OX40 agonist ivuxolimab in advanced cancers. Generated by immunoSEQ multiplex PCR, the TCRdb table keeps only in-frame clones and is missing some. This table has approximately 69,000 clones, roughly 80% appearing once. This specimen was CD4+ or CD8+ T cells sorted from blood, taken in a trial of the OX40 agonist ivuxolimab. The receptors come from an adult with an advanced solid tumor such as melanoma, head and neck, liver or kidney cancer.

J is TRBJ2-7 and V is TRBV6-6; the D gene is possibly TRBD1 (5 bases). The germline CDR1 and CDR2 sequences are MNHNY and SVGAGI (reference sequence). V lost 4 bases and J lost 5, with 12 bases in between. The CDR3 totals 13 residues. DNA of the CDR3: TGTGCCAGCAGTTTAAGGGGATTCCACGAGCAGTACTTC. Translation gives CASSLRGFHEQYF.

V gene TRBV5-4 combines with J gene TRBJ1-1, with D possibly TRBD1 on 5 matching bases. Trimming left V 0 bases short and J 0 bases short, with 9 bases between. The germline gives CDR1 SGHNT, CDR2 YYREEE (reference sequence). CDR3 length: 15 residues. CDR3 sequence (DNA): TGTGCCAGCAGCTTGGGTGGGACGGTGAACACTGAAGCTTTCTTT. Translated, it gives CASSLGGTVNTEAFF.

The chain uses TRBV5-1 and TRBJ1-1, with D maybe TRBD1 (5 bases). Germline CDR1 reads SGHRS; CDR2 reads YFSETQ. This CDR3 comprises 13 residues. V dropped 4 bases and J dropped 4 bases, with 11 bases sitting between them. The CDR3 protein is CASSTGTGTEAFF. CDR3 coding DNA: TGCGCCAGCAGCACCGGGACGGGCACTGAAGCTTTCTTT.

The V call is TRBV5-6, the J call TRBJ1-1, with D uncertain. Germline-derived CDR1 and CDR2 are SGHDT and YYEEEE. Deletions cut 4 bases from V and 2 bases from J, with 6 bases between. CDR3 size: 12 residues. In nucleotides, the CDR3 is TGTGCCAGCAGCCTAATCAACACTGAAGCTTTCTTT. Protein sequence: CASSLINTEAFF.

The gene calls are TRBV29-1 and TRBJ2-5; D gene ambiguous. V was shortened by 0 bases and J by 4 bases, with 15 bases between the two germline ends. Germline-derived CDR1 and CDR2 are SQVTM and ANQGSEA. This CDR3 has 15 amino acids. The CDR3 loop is CSVEDHFRPGETQYF. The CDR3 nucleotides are TGCAGCGTTGAAGATCATTTCCGCCCAGGAGAGACCCAGTACTTC.

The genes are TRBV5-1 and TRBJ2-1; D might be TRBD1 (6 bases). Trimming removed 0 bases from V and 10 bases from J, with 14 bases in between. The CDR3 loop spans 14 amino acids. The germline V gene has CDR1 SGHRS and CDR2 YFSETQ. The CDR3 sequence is CASSLGDTGHEQFF. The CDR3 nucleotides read TGCGCCAGCAGCTTGGGGGATACAGGGCACGAGCAGTTCTTC.

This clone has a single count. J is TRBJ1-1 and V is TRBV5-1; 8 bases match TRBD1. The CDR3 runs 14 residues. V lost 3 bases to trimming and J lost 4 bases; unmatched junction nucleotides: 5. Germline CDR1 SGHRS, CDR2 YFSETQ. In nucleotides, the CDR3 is TGCGCCAGCAGCTCGGACAGGGTGGGCACTGAAGCTTTCTTT. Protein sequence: CASSSDRVGTEAFF. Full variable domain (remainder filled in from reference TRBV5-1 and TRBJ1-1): KAGVTQTPRYLIKTRGQQVTLSCSPISGHRSVSWYQQTPGQGLQFLFEYFSETQRNKGNFPGRFSGRQFSNSRSEMNVSTLELGDSALYLCASSSDRVGTEAFFGQGTRLTVV.

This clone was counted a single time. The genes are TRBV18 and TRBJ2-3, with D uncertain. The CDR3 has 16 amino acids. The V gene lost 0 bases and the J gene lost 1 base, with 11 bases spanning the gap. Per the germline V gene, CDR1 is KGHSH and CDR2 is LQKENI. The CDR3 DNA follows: TGTGCCAGCTCACCACCGGCGCCTAGGGGCACAGATACGCAGTATTTT. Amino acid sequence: CASSPPAPRGTDTQYF.

CDR3 in DNA: TGTGCCAGTAGTATCCGGGTGAGGGGACAGGGCATCTCTGGGGCCAACGTCCTGACTTTC. As protein: CASSIRVRGQGISGANVLTF. The chain combines TRBV19 with TRBJ2-6; 9 bases line up with TRBD1. Losses at the gene ends were 3 bases for V and 0 bases for J; bases not matched to a gene: 12. The germline CDR1 and CDR2 sequences are LNHDA and SQIVND (reference sequence). The CDR3 runs 20 residues.

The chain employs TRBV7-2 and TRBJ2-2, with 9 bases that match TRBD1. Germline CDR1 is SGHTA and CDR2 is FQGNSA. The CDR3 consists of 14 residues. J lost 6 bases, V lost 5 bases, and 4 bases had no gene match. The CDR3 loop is CASSGQGRPGELFF. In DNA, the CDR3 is TGTGCCAGCAGCGGACAGGGGAGACCCGGGGAGCTGTTTTTT.

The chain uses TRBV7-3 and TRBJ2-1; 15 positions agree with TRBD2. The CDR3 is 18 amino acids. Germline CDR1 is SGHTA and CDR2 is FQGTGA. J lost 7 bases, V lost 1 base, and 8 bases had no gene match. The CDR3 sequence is CASSLNPGLAGGPNEQFF. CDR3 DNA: TGTGCCAGCAGCTTAAACCCCGGACTAGCGGGAGGGCCGAATGAGCAGTTCTTC.

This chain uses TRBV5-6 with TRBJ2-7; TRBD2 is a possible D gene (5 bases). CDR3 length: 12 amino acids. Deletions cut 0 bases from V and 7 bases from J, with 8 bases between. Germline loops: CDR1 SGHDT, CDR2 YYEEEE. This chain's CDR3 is CASSLGTGEQYF. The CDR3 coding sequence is TGTGCCAGCAGCTTGGGGACGGGAGAGCAGTACTTC. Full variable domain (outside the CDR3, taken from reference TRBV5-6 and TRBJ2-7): DAGVTQSPTHLIKTRGQQVTLRCSPKSGHDTVSWYQQALGQGPQFIFQYYEEEERQRGNFPDRFSGHQFPNYSSELNVNALLLGDSALYLCASSLGTGEQYFGPGTRLTVT.

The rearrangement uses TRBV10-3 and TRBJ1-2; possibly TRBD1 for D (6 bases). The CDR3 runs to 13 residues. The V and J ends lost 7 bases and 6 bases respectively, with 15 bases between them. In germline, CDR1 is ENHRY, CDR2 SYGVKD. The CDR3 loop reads CAIKGEGKDGYTF. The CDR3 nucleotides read TGTGCCATCAAGGGGGAGGGGAAAGATGGCTACACCTTC.

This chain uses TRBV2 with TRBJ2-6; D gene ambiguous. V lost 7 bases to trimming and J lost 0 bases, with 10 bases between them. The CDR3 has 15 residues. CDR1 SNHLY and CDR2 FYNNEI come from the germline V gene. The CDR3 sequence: CASTLDSSGANVLTF. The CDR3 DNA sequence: TGTGCCAGCACTCTAGATAGCTCTGGGGCCAACGTCCTGACTTTC.

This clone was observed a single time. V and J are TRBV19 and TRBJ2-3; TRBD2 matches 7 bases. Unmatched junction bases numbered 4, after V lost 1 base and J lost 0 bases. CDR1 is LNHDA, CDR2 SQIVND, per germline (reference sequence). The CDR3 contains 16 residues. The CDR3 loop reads CASSIGASGSTDTQYF. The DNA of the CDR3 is TGTGCCAGTAGTATAGGTGCTAGCGGCAGCACAGATACGCAGTATTTT.

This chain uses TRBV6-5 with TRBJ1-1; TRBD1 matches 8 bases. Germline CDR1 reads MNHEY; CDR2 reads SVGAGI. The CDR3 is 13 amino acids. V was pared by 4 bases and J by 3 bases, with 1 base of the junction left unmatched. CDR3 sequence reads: CASSLTGDTEAFF. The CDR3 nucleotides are TGTGCCAGCAGTTTGACAGGGGACACTGAAGCTTTCTTT.

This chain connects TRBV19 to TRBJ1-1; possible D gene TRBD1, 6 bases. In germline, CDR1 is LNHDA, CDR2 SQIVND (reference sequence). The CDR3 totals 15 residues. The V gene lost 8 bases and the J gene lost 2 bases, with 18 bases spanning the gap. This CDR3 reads CASGYLQGGNTEAFF. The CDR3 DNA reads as TGTGCCAGTGGCTACCTACAGGGTGGAAACACTGAAGCTTTCTTT.

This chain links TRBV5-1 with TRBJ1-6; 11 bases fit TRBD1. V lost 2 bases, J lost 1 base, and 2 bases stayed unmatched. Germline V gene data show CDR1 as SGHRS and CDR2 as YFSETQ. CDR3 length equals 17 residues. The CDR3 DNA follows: TGCGCCAGCAGCTTCGGACAGGGGGCTTCCTATAATTCACCCCTCCACTTT. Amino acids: CASSFGQGASYNSPLHF. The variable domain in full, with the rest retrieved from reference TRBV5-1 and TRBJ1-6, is KAGVTQTPRYLIKTRGQQVTLSCSPISGHRSVSWYQQTPGQGLQFLFEYFSETQRNKGNFPGRFSGRQFSNSRSEMNVSTLELGDSALYLCASSFGQGASYNSPLHFGNGTRLTVT.

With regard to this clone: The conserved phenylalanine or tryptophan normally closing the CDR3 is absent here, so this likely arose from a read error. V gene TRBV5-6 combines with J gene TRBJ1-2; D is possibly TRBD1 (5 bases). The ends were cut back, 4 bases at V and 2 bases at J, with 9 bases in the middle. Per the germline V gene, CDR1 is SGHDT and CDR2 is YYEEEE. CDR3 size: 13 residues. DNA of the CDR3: TGTGCCAGCAGCAGGGGCATAAACTATGGCTACACCCTC. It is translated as CASSRGINYGYTL.

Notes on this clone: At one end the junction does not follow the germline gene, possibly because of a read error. DNA for the CDR3: TGTGCCAGCACCTTAGGCTCTTATCTCAATGAGCAGTTCTTC. Translated, it gives CASTLGSYLNEQFF. The chain recombines TRBV7-6 with TRBJ2-1; unclear D gene. CDR3 length: 14 residues. CDR1 is SGHVS, CDR2 FNYEAQ, per germline.